Below, 8 T cell receptor beta chains from the same sample are listed, as sequenced in a study of T-cell reconstitution after alpha-beta-depleted transplantation in children. Using unique molecular identifiers, the investigators prepared the TCRbeta library. Via MiXCR, TCRdb re-called the PCR reads, giving one row per CDR3 protein. The sample includes 200,000 to 250,000 distinct CDR3 sequences, roughly 7% of them seen just once. This material consisted of PBMCs, taken before TCRalphabeta/CD19-depleted stem cell transplant. These receptor sequences come from a boy aged 2-15 years with acute lymphoblastic leukemia, due to receive a stem cell transplant.

There are a few counts of this clonotype. The CDR3 DNA reads TGTGCCAGCAGGGAAAGGACTAGACCCTCAACCAAAAACATTCAGTACTTC. Protein product: CASRERTRPSTKNIQYF. The chain carries TRBV12-3 or TRBV12-4 and TRBJ2-4; TRBD2 agrees at 7 bases. The junction had 13 bases not matched to a gene; V was cut back by 6 bases and J by 2 bases. This CDR3 region has 17 residues.

This clonotype was observed at least ten times. The chain has TRBV28 and TRBJ2-7; D gene uncertain. The germline CDR1 and CDR2 sequences are MDHEN and SYDVKM. The V and J ends lost 5 bases and 2 bases respectively, with 10 bases between them. CDR3 size: 13 residues. The CDR3 DNA is TGTGCCAGCAGTGACCCGGCAACCTACGAGCAGTACTTC. Its protein is CASSDPATYEQYF.

This clonotype was seen a few times. This sequence joins TRBV30 and TRBJ2-7, with a possible D match to TRBD1 (5 bases). Germline V gives CDR1 GTSNPN, CDR2 SVGIG (reference sequence). The CDR3 extends over 12 amino acids. The germline V and J ends were trimmed by 6 bases and 4 bases, with 13 bases remaining between them. The CDR3 region has the DNA TGTGCCTGCAACTACGACAGATACGAGCAGTACTTC. This sequence encodes CACNYDRYEQYF.

At least ten counts were recorded for this clonotype. The chain recombines TRBV12-3 or TRBV12-4 with TRBJ2-2; 13 bases line up with TRBD2. V dropped 6 bases and J dropped 5; count of bases not matched to a gene: 6. The CDR3 has 16 amino acids. CDR3 sequence reads: CASSRGLAGQTGELFF. The CDR3 nucleotides read TGTGCCAGCAGCCGGGGACTAGCGGGGCAAACCGGGGAGCTGTTTTTT.

This clonotype was recorded many times. The CDR3 loop is CSARWPGVRNNEQFF. CDR3 nucleotides: TGCAGTGCTAGATGGCCGGGCGTCCGGAACAATGAGCAGTTCTTC. The V and J genes are TRBV20-1 and TRBJ2-1; no reliable D call. Trimming removed 2 bases from V and 5 bases from J, with 16 bases in between. The CDR3 runs 15 residues. Germline V CDR1 and CDR2: DFQATT, SNEGSKA (reference sequence).

This clonotype was counted between two and nine times. The genes are TRBV13 and TRBJ2-2; D is perhaps TRBD1 (5 bases). The ends were cut back, 5 bases at V and 5 bases at J, with 27 bases in the middle. Germline CDR1 PRHDT, CDR2 FYEKMQ (reference sequence). The CDR3 spans 19 residues. The CDR3 nucleotides read TGTGCCAGCAGCACAACGAAGATCCGAGACAGTACGAGTACCGGGGAGCTGTTTTTT. Its translation is CASSTTKIRDSTSTGELFF.

This clonotype showed up many times. This sequence joins TRBV20-1 and TRBJ2-1; D is perhaps TRBD1 (6 bases). There are 15 residues in the CDR3. V was pared by 2 bases and J by 5 bases, with 16 bases between. Germline V gene sequence: CDR1 DFQATT, CDR2 SNEGSKA (reference sequence). Written as DNA, the CDR3 is TGCAGTGCTAGAAAATTAGGGGGTGTCCACAATGAGCAGTTCTTC. It specifies CSARKLGGVHNEQFF.

The chain is built from TRBV4-3 and TRBJ2-5; a weak D match, TRBD2 (6 bases). The CDR3 contains 14 residues. Deletions cut 5 bases from V and 4 bases from J, with 14 bases between. Germline values: CDR1 LGHNA, CDR2 YSLEER. This CDR3 is CASSDLVGGETQYF. CDR3 sequence (DNA): TGCGCCAGCAGCGACCTGGTGGGGGGAGAGACCCAGTACTTC.